Listed here are 32 T cell receptor beta chains from one sample, sequenced in a study of T-cell reconstitution after alpha-beta-depleted transplantation in children. A TCRbeta library incorporating unique molecular identifiers was prepared. MiXCR was run by TCRdb on the PCR reads, yielding one entry per CDR3 protein. The table includes 55,000 to 65,000 distinct CDR3 sequences, less than 55% detected once. Source: PBMCs, mostly from graft donor cells, taken 360 days after TCRalphabeta/CD19-depleted stem cell transplant. These receptors all come from a male patient younger than 18 who had a stem cell transplant for acute lymphoblastic leukemia, so the T cells may come from the graft donor.

The chain links TRBV6-2 or TRBV6-3 to TRBJ2-1; D gene uncertain. Germline V gives CDR1 MNHEY, CDR2 SVGEGT. The ends were cut back, 6 bases at V and 5 bases at J, with 11 bases in the middle. CDR3 length: 13 residues. DNA for the CDR3: TGTGCCAGCAGACCCGATAAGGACAATGAGCAGTTCTTC. It yields the protein CASRPDKDNEQFF.

The rearrangement joins TRBV12-3 or TRBV12-4 to TRBJ2-1; D gene ambiguous. The length of the CDR3 is 14 residues. Trimming removed 2 bases at V and 7 bases at J, with 12 bases between. The CDR3: CASSLLTRGNEQFF. CDR3 nucleotide sequence: TGTGCCAGCAGTTTATTGACCCGTGGGAATGAGCAGTTCTTC.

This clonotype was counted between two and nine times. The CDR3 is CASSLSPAGGLYEQYF. DNA for the CDR3: TGTGCCAGCAGTTTATCCCCAGCGGGAGGGCTCTACGAGCAGTACTTC. The chain employs TRBV27 and TRBJ2-7, with TRBD2 matching over 10 bases. The CDR3 spans 16 residues. Germline CDR1 is MNHEY and CDR2 is SMNVEV (reference sequence). With V trimmed by 0 bases and J by 3 bases, 5 bases remained unmatched.

The CDR3 DNA reads as TGTGCCAGCAGTTTAACCCGTGACAATCAGCCCCAGCATTTT. Its translation is CASSLTRDNQPQHF. The gene calls are TRBV12-3 or TRBV12-4 and TRBJ1-5; no clear D. The CDR3 spans 14 residues. Trimming removed 2 bases from V and 3 bases from J, with 8 bases in between.

The chain is built from TRBV12-3 or TRBV12-4 and TRBJ2-5; 13 nucleotides agree with TRBD2. The CDR3 contains 15 residues. The junction had 3 bases not matched to a gene; V was cut back by 6 bases and J by 2 bases. The CDR3, as DNA: TGTGCCAGCAGACTAGCGGGAGGGACTCAAGAGACCCAGTACTTC. This sequence encodes CASRLAGGTQETQYF.

This clonotype was counted a single time. The chain recombines TRBV7-9 with TRBJ2-3; 9 bases are shared with TRBD2. V trimming: 3 bases; J trimming: 2 bases; junction bases outside the gene matches: 6. Germline V gives CDR1 SEHNR, CDR2 FQNEAQ (reference sequence). This CDR3 comprises 16 residues. The CDR3 DNA reads TGTGCCAGCAGCTTTTCGACTAGCGGATTCACAGATACGCAGTATTTT. Protein product: CASSFSTSGFTDTQYF.

The genes are TRBV7-9 and TRBJ1-2; 8 positions match TRBD1. The CDR3 sequence is 14 residues long. V dropped 5 bases and J dropped 7; count of bases not matched to a gene: 9. Germline CDR1 is SEHNR and CDR2 is FQNEAQ (reference sequence). The CDR3 protein is CASSAPGGGGGYTF. Written as DNA, the CDR3 is TGTGCCAGCAGCGCGCCAGGGGGCGGCGGTGGCTACACCTTC.

This clonotype was found a few times. The chain joins TRBV7-2 to TRBJ2-2, with TRBD2 matching over 7 bases. This CDR3 region has 18 residues. The V gene end was trimmed by 0 bases and the J gene end by 0 bases; junction bases not matched to a gene: 7. CDR1 and CDR2 from the germline V gene are SGHTA and FQGNSA. CDR3 region: CASSLAGTITANTGELFF. CDR3 sequence (DNA): TGTGCCAGCAGCTTAGCAGGGACTATTACCGCGAACACCGGGGAGCTGTTTTTT.

The chain is built from TRBV15 and TRBJ1-1; D not resolved. The length of the CDR3 is 16 residues. The germline V gene encodes CDR1 LNHNV and CDR2 YYDKDF (reference sequence). V lost 0 bases to trimming and J lost 1 base, with 12 bases between them. CDR3 bases: TGTGCCACCAGCAGAGATGGCGGCTCCGGGAACACTGAAGCTTTCTTT. This translates into CATSRDGGSGNTEAFF.

Written as DNA, the CDR3 is TGTGCCAGCAGCGGAAACAGGGGGTGGTCGAGCAATGAGCAGTTCTTC. This gives the protein CASSGNRGWSSNEQFF. The V and J genes are TRBV11-2 and TRBJ2-1; 8 bases are shared with TRBD1. The germline CDR1 and CDR2 sequences are SGHAT and FQNNGV. Trimming removed 5 bases from V and 6 bases from J; junction bases left unmatched: 12. This CDR3 has 16 amino acids.

The J gene is TRBJ1-2, the V gene TRBV20-1; D remains unclear. The CDR3 extends over 10 amino acids. With 5 bases removed from V and 8 bases from J, the gap between germline ends came to 9 bases. Germline CDR1 is DFQATT and CDR2 is SNEGSKA (reference sequence). The CDR3 region has the DNA TGCAGTGCTGGGGAGTACGGCTACACCTTC. It translates to CSAGEYGYTF.

The chain couples TRBV7-3 to TRBJ2-1; 12 bases fit TRBD2. The junction had 3 bases not matched to a gene; V was cut back by 1 base and J by 5 bases. CDR1 is SGHTA and CDR2 is FQGTGA in the germline V gene. The length of the CDR3 is 16 residues. CDR3 amino acids: CASSLKGLAGHNEQFF. DNA of the CDR3: TGTGCCAGCAGCTTAAAAGGACTAGCGGGACACAATGAGCAGTTCTTC.

The chain has TRBV4-1 and TRBJ2-7; 8 bases match TRBD2. CDR3 length: 15 amino acids. Germline V gene lookup returns CDR1 MGHRA and CDR2 YSYEKL. V gave up 3 bases and J gave up 1 base; unmatched junction bases: 5. The CDR3 region has the DNA TGCGCCAGCAGCCACTCTAGCGGGCCTTCCTACGAGCAGTACTTC. Its translation is CASSHSSGPSYEQYF.

This clonotype has more than one count but fewer than ten. CDR3 sequence reads: CASSPDRQQETQYF. The CDR3 nucleotides read TGTGCCAGCAGCCCGGACAGGCAACAAGAGACCCAGTACTTC. The chain employs TRBV7-9 and TRBJ2-5, with TRBD1 matching over 7 bases. From germline, CDR1 is SEHNR and CDR2 FQNEAQ (reference sequence). The CDR3 length is 14 residues. V shed 5 bases, J shed 2 bases, and the junction held 5 bases outside the gene matches.

V usage is TRBV7-2 and J usage is TRBJ2-1; possibly TRBD2 for D (7 bases). V lost 6 bases and J 3 bases, leaving 15 bases between the germline ends. The CDR3 spans 15 residues. The germline V gene has CDR1 SGHTA and CDR2 FQGNSA. Written as DNA, the CDR3 is TGTGCCAGCAGAATAGGGGGGAGGGTCTACAATGAGCAGTTCTTC. This encodes CASRIGGRVYNEQFF.

The rearrangement links TRBV7-9 to TRBJ2-3, with 7 positions matching TRBD2. Per germline, CDR1 SEHNR and CDR2 FQNEAQ (reference sequence). The V and J ends lost 6 bases and 2 bases, in that order; junction bases with no gene match: 11. The CDR3 is 16 residues long. For the CDR3, the DNA is TGTGCCAGCAGTGAATTGCGGGGGATTTACACAGATACGCAGTATTTT. Translation: CASSELRGIYTDTQYF.

On this clonotype itself: At one boundary the junction diverges from the germline segment, which might be a read error. This chain links TRBV12-3 or TRBV12-4 with TRBJ2-4; either TRBD1 or TRBD2 may fit D (5 bases each). This CDR3 is 16 amino acids long. The CDR3 coding sequence is TGTGCCAGCAGTTTGGGCAGAGGGACCGCCAGAAACATTCAGTACTTC. Encoded protein: CASSLGRGTARNIQYF.

The chain has TRBV20-1 and TRBJ2-4; D is possibly TRBD1 (6 bases). Deletions cut 0 bases from V and 1 base from J, with 13 bases between. Per the germline V gene, CDR1 is DFQATT and CDR2 is SNEGSKA (reference sequence). The CDR3 has 16 residues. DNA for the CDR3: TGCAGTGCTAGAGAGGGCAGGGGATGGGCCAAAAACATTCAGTACTTC. Translating it yields CSAREGRGWAKNIQYF.

The chain recombines TRBV28 with TRBJ2-1; D may match TRBD1 or TRBD2 (5 bases each). V lost 3 bases and J 0 bases, leaving 15 bases between the germline ends. CDR1 is MDHEN and CDR2 is SYDVKM in the germline V gene. The CDR3 contains 17 residues. DNA of the CDR3: TGTGCCAGCAGTTTGACGTTCGGGGCGAGCTCCTACAATGAGCAGTTCTTC. It yields the protein CASSLTFGASSYNEQFF.

The chain joins TRBV5-1 to TRBJ2-7; D not resolved. The CDR3 loop spans 12 amino acids. Germline V gene sequence: CDR1 SGHRS, CDR2 YFSETQ. Trimming took off 1 base at V and 3 bases at J, with 5 bases between the two ends. CDR3: CASSLLGYEQYF. CDR3 DNA sequence: TGCGCCAGCAGCTTGTTGGGCTACGAGCAGTACTTC. The full variable domain, with the rest looked up from reference TRBV5-1 and TRBJ2-7, is KAGVTQTPRYLIKTRGQQVTLSCSPISGHRSVSWYQQTPGQGLQFLFEYFSETQRNKGNFPGRFSGRQFSNSRSEMNVSTLELGDSALYLCASSLLGYEQYFGPGTRLTVT.

The chain employs TRBV27 and TRBJ2-4; D uncertain. The CDR3 totals 13 residues. Trimming shortened V by 3 bases and J by 0 bases, and 3 bases separated the two germline ends. The germline CDR1 and CDR2 sequences are MNHEY and SMNVEV (reference sequence). The CDR3 DNA sequence: TGTGCCAGCAGTTTTTTAGCCAAAAACATTCAGTACTTC. Translating it yields CASSFLAKNIQYF.

This clonotype was seen more than once but under ten times. The J gene is TRBJ2-5, the V gene TRBV7-9; 7 nucleotides line up with TRBD2. CDR1 and CDR2 (germline): SEHNR, FQNEAQ (reference sequence). V shed 4 bases, J shed 1 base, and the junction held 9 bases outside the gene matches. This CDR3 has 16 amino acids. CDR3 loop: CASSSSLLAVQETQYF. CDR3 nucleotides: TGTGCCAGCAGCTCGAGCCTCCTAGCGGTCCAAGAGACCCAGTACTTC.

This chain uses TRBV6-1 with TRBJ1-2; D call uncertain. This CDR3 spans 11 amino acids. Germline V gene lookup returns CDR1 MNHNS and CDR2 SASEGT. Trimming removed 7 bases at V and 4 bases at J, with 7 bases between. Here the CDR3 DNA reads TGTGCCAGCACACTGTTCTATGGCTACACCTTC. It encodes CASTLFYGYTF.

The J gene is TRBJ2-1, the V gene TRBV5-1; a weak D match, TRBD2 (6 bases). The CDR3 extends over 15 amino acids. Germline V gene data show CDR1 as SGHRS and CDR2 as YFSETQ. V gave up 2 bases and J gave up 0 bases, with 9 bases separating them. In DNA form, the CDR3 reads TGCGCCAGCAGCTTTTCGGAGGGCTCCTACAATGAGCAGTTCTTC. Encoded protein: CASSFSEGSYNEQFF.

The chain couples TRBV4-2 to TRBJ1-6; D not resolved. Trimming removed 0 bases from V and 7 bases from J, with 4 bases in between. CDR1 is LGHNA and CDR2 is YNFKEQ in the germline V gene. The CDR3 consists of 13 residues. CDR3 nucleotide sequence: TGTGCCAGCAGCCAAGATCTCAATTCACCCCTCCACTTT. This codes for CASSQDLNSPLHF.

J is TRBJ1-1 and V is TRBV28, with D unresolved. Germline values: CDR1 MDHEN, CDR2 SYDVKM. The CDR3 consists of 14 residues. The V end was cut by 7 bases, the J end by 4 bases, with 16 bases between. The CDR3, as DNA: TGTGCCAGCACAGGCGGGGTGGCACTCACTGAAGCTTTCTTT. It specifies CASTGGVALTEAFF. The full variable domain, rest sourced from reference TRBV28 and TRBJ1-1, is DVKVTQSSRYLVKRTGEKVFLECVQDMDHENMFWYRQDPGLGLRLIYFSYDVKMKEKGDIPEGYSVSREKKERFSLILESASTNQTSMYLCASTGGVALTEAFFGQGTRLTVV.

The rearrangement joins TRBV7-6 to TRBJ1-5, with no clear D. CDR3 length equals 13 residues. Germline V CDR1 and CDR2: SGHVS, FNYEAQ. V shed 1 base and J shed 5 bases, with 6 bases lying between them. CDR3 region: CASSLGTDQPQHF. As DNA, the CDR3 is TGTGCCAGCAGCTTAGGTACGGATCAGCCCCAGCATTTT.

This clonotype came up a few times. V and J are TRBV11-2 and TRBJ2-5; a weak D match, TRBD2 (5 bases). CDR1 is SGHAT and CDR2 is FQNNGV in the germline V gene. V was pared by 5 bases and J by 4 bases, with 14 bases between. The CDR3 is 14 amino acids. The CDR3 DNA reads TGTGCCAGCAGCGCTGACTTGGCGGGAGAGACCCAGTACTTC. Translation gives CASSADLAGETQYF.

CDR3 nucleotide sequence: TGCGCCAGCAGCCAAGGACTAGCGGGGAGATACAATGAGCAGTTCTTC. Residues: CASSQGLAGRYNEQFF. The genes are TRBV4-3 and TRBJ2-1; TRBD2 matches 11 bases. V shed 1 base, J shed 4 bases, and the junction held 3 bases outside the gene matches. CDR3 length equals 16 residues. Germline assignment: CDR1 LGHNA and CDR2 YSLEER.

The V gene is TRBV5-5, the J gene TRBJ2-3; D gene ambiguous. The germline CDR1 and CDR2 sequences are SGHKS and YYEKEE (reference sequence). V was cut by 3 bases and J by 3 bases, with 11 bases left in between. There are 14 residues in the CDR3. The CDR3 bases are TGTGCCAGCAGCTCCCGCGAAAGGACAGATACGCAGTATTTT. Its protein is CASSSRERTDTQYF.

The CDR3 spells CASSLDHLSSYNEQFF. CDR3 bases: TGTGCCAGCAGCTTAGACCACTTGAGCTCCTACAATGAGCAGTTCTTC. The V gene is TRBV7-2, the J gene TRBJ2-1; D remains ambiguous. This CDR3 region has 16 residues. Per germline, CDR1 SGHTA and CDR2 FQGNSA. Trimming took 1 base from V and 0 from J, leaving 10 bases between them.

V and J are TRBV28 and TRBJ2-7, with TRBD2 identical over 13 bases. Trimming at V came to 3 bases and at J to 7 bases, leaving 9 bases not matched to a gene. This CDR3 comprises 16 residues. Looked up from germline, CDR1 is MDHEN and CDR2 is SYDVKM. CDR3: CASSLWTSGSPKEQYF. For the CDR3, the DNA is TGTGCCAGCAGTTTGTGGACTAGCGGGAGCCCTAAAGAGCAGTACTTC.